Listed here are 19 T cell receptor beta chains from one sample, sequenced in a study of early T cells in non-severe SARS-CoV-2 infection. TCRdb ran MiXCR on the 5' RACE reads and lists one entry per CDR3 protein. The sample has roughly 65,000 distinct CDR3 sequences, approximately 11% seen once. Sequenced: whole blood. These receptors all stem from an adult who was a healthcare worker with PCR-confirmed SARS-CoV-2 infection or an uninfected control (not recorded which).

This clonotype has more than one count but fewer than ten. The chain links TRBV28 to TRBJ2-7; D remains ambiguous. With 6 bases removed from V and 5 bases from J, the gap between germline ends came to 11 bases. The length of the CDR3 is 12 residues. Germline CDR1 and CDR2: MDHEN and SYDVKM. CDR3 nucleotide sequence: TGTGCCAGCAGCTACTTAGTCCACGAGCAGTACTTC. This gives the protein CASSYLVHEQYF.

The chain uses TRBV7-9 and TRBJ1-4; D call uncertain. The CDR3 is made up of 13 amino acids. The V and J ends lost 2 bases and 5 bases respectively, with 6 bases between them. Germline CDR1 is SEHNR and CDR2 is FQNEAQ (reference sequence). CDR3 in DNA: TGTGCCAGCAGCTTATTTGAGAATGAAAAACTGTTTTTT. It translates to CASSLFENEKLFF.

This clonotype was recorded a few times. The CDR3 region is CASSRIKTSGSYNEQFF. The CDR3 DNA is TGTGCCAGCAGTCGGATCAAGACTAGCGGGAGTTACAATGAGCAGTTCTTC. V and J are TRBV12-3 or TRBV12-4 and TRBJ2-1; 12 bases align to TRBD2. This CDR3 has 17 residues. V was clipped by 5 bases and J by 4 bases; unmatched bases: 9.

This clonotype has only a few counts. The chain has TRBV6-5 and TRBJ2-7; maybe TRBD2 (5 bases). Germline CDR1 MNHEY, CDR2 SVGAGI. The ends were cut back, 8 bases at V and 3 bases at J, with 8 bases in the middle. There are 11 residues in the CDR3. CDR3 sequence: CASGLHYEQYF. CDR3 nucleotide sequence: TGTGCCAGCGGACTCCACTACGAGCAGTACTTC.

The chain uses TRBV27 and TRBJ2-5; a weak D match, TRBD2 (5 bases). The ends were cut back, 5 bases at V and 3 bases at J, with 10 bases in the middle. The CDR3 spans 13 residues. Per germline, CDR1 MNHEY and CDR2 SMNVEV (reference sequence). The CDR3 DNA is TGTGCCAGCAGTGAATTCGGGAAAGAGACCCAGTACTTC. It yields the protein CASSEFGKETQYF.

The sample holds a few counts of this clonotype. This chain's CDR3 is CASSSTGLAIYEQYF. The CDR3 DNA is TGTGCCAGCAGCTCCACCGGACTAGCGATATACGAGCAGTACTTC. The V and J genes are TRBV7-2 and TRBJ2-7; TRBD2 matches 9 bases. J gave up 4 bases and V 4 bases, and 8 bases lay outside the gene matches. The germline V gene encodes CDR1 SGHTA and CDR2 FQGNSA. The CDR3 sequence is 15 residues long. Full variable domain (rest looked up from reference TRBV7-2 and TRBJ2-7): GAGVSQSPSNKVTEKGKDVELRCDPISGHTALYWYRQSLGQGLEFLIYFQGNSAPDKSGLPSDRFSAERTGGSVSTLTIQRTQQEDSAVYLCASSSTGLAIYEQYFGPGTRLTVT.

V and J are TRBV28 and TRBJ2-2; 8 nucleotides line up with TRBD2. This CDR3 has 15 residues. CDR1 MDHEN and CDR2 SYDVKM come from the germline V gene. V trimming: 2 bases; J trimming: 5 bases; junction bases outside the gene matches: 4. The CDR3 protein is CASSLLTSGTGELFF. The CDR3 region has the DNA TGTGCCAGCAGTTTACTTACTAGCGGAACCGGGGAGCTGTTTTTT.

About this clonotype itself: A junction boundary mismatches the germline segment, possibly from a read error. The V and J genes are TRBV10-2 and TRBJ2-3; the match to TRBD2 covers 10 bases. Germline values: CDR1 WSHSY, CDR2 SAAADI. The CDR3 has 15 residues. The CDR3 DNA reads TGTGCCAGCAGTGAGCAAGCGGGAGGGGGAGATACGCAGTATTTT. Amino acid sequence: CASSEQAGGGDTQYF.

V and J are TRBV7-2 and TRBJ2-5; D assignment may be TRBD1 or TRBD2 (5 bases each). Germline V gene lookup returns CDR1 SGHTA and CDR2 FQGNSA. The CDR3 length is 15 residues. Trimming took off 3 bases at V and 2 bases at J, with 13 bases between the two ends. CDR3 loop: CASSFEGIGQETQYF. The CDR3 nucleotides read TGTGCCAGCAGCTTCGAGGGGATCGGGCAAGAGACCCAGTACTTC.

This clonotype was detected a few times. The rearrangement links TRBV5-4 to TRBJ2-3; D unresolved. V was clipped by 0 bases and J by 5 bases, with 10 bases between them. From germline, CDR1 is SGHNT and CDR2 YYREEE (reference sequence). The CDR3 runs to 14 residues. This chain's CDR3 is CASSLGRGGDTQYF. CDR3 sequence (DNA): TGTGCCAGCAGCTTGGGACGTGGCGGAGATACGCAGTATTTT.

This clonotype was counted a few times. The chain has TRBV4-1 and TRBJ2-7, with TRBD2 identical over 7 bases. Germline values: CDR1 MGHRA, CDR2 YSYEKL. Trimming took 1 base from V and 6 from J; bases not matched to a gene: 12. This CDR3 is built from 16 residues. The CDR3, as DNA: TGCGCCAGCAGCCAAGTCGGGTTTGGCCCGGGGGGCGAGCAGTACTTC. Encoded protein: CASSQVGFGPGGEQYF.

CDR3 bases: TGCGCCAGCAGTGTGAGCGCGAACACCGGGGAGCTGTTTTTT. Protein: CASSVSANTGELFF. V usage is TRBV10-1 and J usage is TRBJ2-2; D not certain. Per germline, CDR1 WNHNN and CDR2 SYGVQD (reference sequence). V was trimmed by 4 bases and J by 0 bases, leaving 6 bases between them. The CDR3 contains 14 residues.

This clonotype was seen a handful of times. Sequence at one end of the junction differs from germline and may be a read error. The chain employs TRBV12-3 or TRBV12-4 and TRBJ2-3, with D tentatively TRBD2 (6 bases). CDR3 length: 15 residues. The CDR3 DNA reads as TGTGCCAGCGGTCGGGAGCGGGCGGGCACTGATACGCAGTATTTT. This gives the protein CASGRERAGTDTQYF.

A few counts support this clonotype. The chain couples TRBV12-3 or TRBV12-4 to TRBJ2-7, with 8 positions matching TRBD2. The CDR3 has 15 amino acids. V lost 6 bases and J lost 4; bases outside the gene matches: 11. The CDR3 is CASSLSGEGIYEQYF. The CDR3, as DNA: TGTGCCAGCAGCCTTAGCGGGGAGGGGATTTACGAGCAGTACTTC.

The chain joins TRBV29-1 to TRBJ2-7; TRBD2 agrees at 8 bases. CDR3 size: 14 residues. From germline, CDR1 is SQVTM and CDR2 ANQGSEA. With 6 bases clipped from V and 5 bases from J, the junction kept 12 bases outside the gene matches. CDR3 in amino acids: CSVSYFGAGDEQYF. The CDR3 region has the DNA TGCAGCGTCTCCTATTTTGGAGCGGGAGACGAGCAGTACTTC.

The V and J genes are TRBV20-1 and TRBJ2-7; D perhaps matches TRBD2 (6 bases). CDR3 length equals 16 residues. Looked up from germline, CDR1 is DFQATT and CDR2 is SNEGSKA (reference sequence). Deletions cut 0 bases from V and 3 bases from J, with 18 bases between. CDR3 nucleotides: TGCAGTGCTAGAGATGGGAGGACCACCAAGGTCTACGAGCAGTACTTC. It encodes CSARDGRTTKVYEQYF.

This clonotype was counted many times. The V and J genes are TRBV5-1 and TRBJ1-4; D perhaps matches TRBD1 (6 bases). The V end was cut by 4 bases, the J end by 4 bases, with 17 bases between. The germline CDR1 and CDR2 sequences are SGHRS and YFSETQ. The CDR3 extends over 16 amino acids. The CDR3 DNA is TGCGCCAGCAGCCCCCGCTGGGGGGCGGATAATGAAAAACTGTTTTTT. Its translation is CASSPRWGADNEKLFF.

This clonotype was detected ten times or more. The gene calls are TRBV19 and TRBJ2-4; D uncertain. This CDR3 region has 13 residues. V lost 10 bases, J lost 6 bases, and 16 bases lay in between. Germline V gene data show CDR1 as LNHDA and CDR2 as SQIVND (reference sequence). CDR3 bases: TGTGCCACGGCTGGCGCGACGGGAAACATTCAGTACTTC. It specifies CATAGATGNIQYF.

This clonotype was observed a few times. V and J are TRBV4-1 and TRBJ1-6, with a weak D call TRBD1 (6 bases). This CDR3 region has 19 residues. Trimming took off 1 base at V and 5 bases at J, with 21 bases between the two ends. Germline V gene lookup returns CDR1 MGHRA and CDR2 YSYEKL. The CDR3 protein is CASSQGAGASRADNSPLHF. The CDR3 region has the DNA TGCGCCAGCAGCCAAGGAGCAGGGGCCTCCCGGGCCGATAATTCACCCCTCCACTTT.